The 8 T cell receptor beta chains given below trace back to one sample, sequenced in a study of blood T cell repertoires in COVID-19. Profiled with immunoSEQ multiplex PCR; TCRdb holds only in-frame clones, not every one. The table has roughly 320,000 clones, more than 90% seen once. Sequencing was carried out using PBMCs or T cells enriched from blood (not recorded which). Receptor source: a woman in her thirties who had been exposed to COVID-19.

The chain links TRBV4-1 to TRBJ2-7; the D gene is possibly TRBD1 (5 bases). Germline-derived CDR1 and CDR2 are MGHRA and YSYEKL. The CDR3 length is 14 residues. Between the trimmed V and J ends, which lost 1 base and 7 bases, there was a span of 14 bases. The CDR3 region is CASSQGGRLGEQYF. The CDR3 DNA reads TGCGCCAGCAGCCAAGGGGGCCGGCTGGGGGAGCAGTACTTC.

The rearrangement joins TRBV27 to TRBJ2-1, with TRBD2 matching 15 bases. CDR1 and CDR2 from the germline V gene are MNHEY and SMNVEV (reference sequence). The V segment lost 5 bases and the J segment 9 bases; nucleotides outside the gene matches: 8. This CDR3 has 16 residues. CDR3 DNA sequence: TGTGCCAGCAGTACCGGGACTAGCGGGGGGCCCGGTGAGCAGTTCTTC. Translating it yields CASSTGTSGGPGEQFF.

The rearrangement links TRBV29-1 to TRBJ1-6; tentative D call: TRBD1 (6 bases). The V gene lost 6 bases and the J gene lost 8 bases, with 17 bases spanning the gap. The V gene's germline CDR1 is SQVTM and CDR2 ANQGSEA. This CDR3 contains 14 residues. CDR3 nucleotide sequence: TGCAGCGTCTTACAGGGCCAACCGGATTCACCCCTCCACTTT. It specifies CSVLQGQPDSPLHF.

The CDR3 DNA follows: TGTGCCAGCAGCTTCCGACGGGACATGAGTCTTGAGACCCAGTACTTC. Translation: CASSFRRDMSLETQYF. V and J are TRBV13 and TRBJ2-5; the D gene is possibly TRBD1 (6 bases). Germline loops: CDR1 PRHDT, CDR2 FYEKMQ (reference sequence). The V and J ends lost 3 bases and 5 bases respectively, with 19 bases between them. This CDR3 spans 16 amino acids.

The J gene is TRBJ1-2, the V gene TRBV5-4; TRBD1 matches 7 bases. The V gene end was trimmed by 4 bases and the J gene end by 5 bases; junction bases not matched to a gene: 8. In germline, CDR1 is SGHNT, CDR2 YYREEE (reference sequence). The CDR3 totals 14 residues. CDR3 loop: CASSPSGTEYGYTF. Here the CDR3 DNA reads TGTGCCAGCAGCCCGTCCGGGACAGAATATGGCTACACCTTC.

This chain uses TRBV5-1 with TRBJ1-1; D is unclear. Trimming took off 4 bases at V and 1 base at J, with 11 bases between the two ends. Germline lookup yields CDR1 SGHRS and CDR2 YFSETQ. The CDR3 contains 14 residues. The CDR3 protein is CASSERQENTEAFF. CDR3 sequence (DNA): TGCGCCAGCAGCGAGAGACAAGAGAACACTGAAGCTTTCTTT.

As for this clone: This same CDR3 is encoded by further DNA sequences in the sample. The chain links TRBV29-1 to TRBJ1-5, with D possibly being TRBD1 (6 bases). The CDR3 sequence is 12 residues long. CDR1 is SQVTM, CDR2 ANQGSEA, per germline. Deletions cut 4 bases from V and 7 bases from J, with 11 bases between. The CDR3 DNA is TGCAGCGTTGGTCAGGGGAGACAGCCCCAGCATTTT. Translating gives CSVGQGRQPQHF.

As to this clone: A read error may account for a junction end that differs from germline. The same CDR3 is also encoded by other DNA sequences in this sample. The V call is TRBV7-9, the J call TRBJ2-3; 9 bases match TRBD2. The CDR3 extends over 15 amino acids. CDR1 is SEHNR and CDR2 is FQNEAQ in the germline V gene (reference sequence). The DNA for the CDR3 is TGTGCCAGCAGCCTAGCGGGGCGTAGCACAGATACGCAGTATTTT. This gives the protein CASSLAGRSTDTQYF.